These T cell receptor beta chains were read from a single sample in a study of identical twins. TCRdb reprocessed the 5' RACE reads via MiXCR and lists one record per CDR3 protein. Of about 450,000 distinct CDR3 sequences in the sample, under 20% were seen once. The sample consisted of naive T cells sorted from blood. These receptors were collected from a man aged 45-60 years in good health. Both conserved end residues are part of each CDR3. Each record gives: V gene, J gene, CDR3 protein.

TRBV2	TRBJ2-3	CASSDRLAGGDTQYF
TRBV20-1	TRBJ2-1	CSAPHGGRYEQFF
TRBV12-3/TRBV12-4	TRBJ1-2	CASSLGFYGYTF
TRBV5-6	TRBJ2-1	CASSLTAGGSNEQFF
TRBV29-1	TRBJ2-2	CSALGTGELFF
TRBV24-1	TRBJ2-5	CATSDLQEIETQYF
TRBV11-2	TRBJ1-1	CASSLPMNTEAFF
TRBV12-3/TRBV12-4	TRBJ1-1	CASSFQGRTEAFF
TRBV7-9	TRBJ1-2	CASSLVRTALYGYTF
TRBV19	TRBJ2-3	CASSTRDSYTDTQYF
TRBV7-2	TRBJ2-1	CASSPTSGYGEQFF
TRBV7-9	TRBJ2-3	CASSRDRGRPTDTQYF
TRBV10-3	TRBJ2-2	CAISESANSNTGELFF
TRBV6-2/TRBV6-3	.	CASISGTRVYNEQYF
TRBV20-1	TRBJ2-5	CSARAEWETQYF
TRBV25-1	TRBJ2-2	CASKTGTNTGELFF
TRBV20-1	TRBJ2-1	CSAYTSGRWNEQFF
TRBV24-1	TRBJ2-2	CATSRRDRDTGELFF
TRBV2	TRBJ2-7	CASSAYLVPSYEQYF
TRBV10-3	TRBJ2-1	CAISEWGGERGNEQFF
TRBV11-1	TRBJ2-3	CASSSMLRDTQGTDSQYF
TRBV7-7	TRBJ2-2	CASQSGTGATGELFF
TRBV7-2	TRBJ2-3	CASSFQPAGGQDTQYF
TRBV5-1	TRBJ2-3	CASSPGLAVNTDTQYF
TRBV20-1	TRBJ2-1	CSAKTGTSEYNEQFF
TRBV12-3/TRBV12-4	TRBJ1-2	CAIERDPGQNYGYTF
TRBV11-2	TRBJ2-5	CASSPKLASNQETQYF
TRBV12-3/TRBV12-4	TRBJ2-2	CATKLMTATGELFF
TRBV4-3	TRBJ2-3	CASSQERAGDTTDTQYF
TRBV12-3/TRBV12-4	TRBJ2-3	CASKTGTSGSGTQYF
TRBV7-2	TRBJ2-3	CASSPTSGRVRTDTQYF
TRBV20-1	TRBJ1-3	CSASPQIQSGNTIYF
TRBV4-3	TRBJ2-2	CASSQVDSSGELFF
TRBV4-1	TRBJ2-4	CASSQLPSVYIQYF
TRBV6-2/TRBV6-3	TRBJ1-2	CALRQGPGYGYTF
TRBV27	TRBJ2-7	CASSLSSGEAYEQYF
TRBV5-6	TRBJ1-2	CASSPGGTAYGYTF
TRBV6-1	TRBJ2-7	CASSKRTSGTPYEQYF
TRBV27	TRBJ2-1	CASSAGTHGYNEQFF
TRBV30	TRBJ2-7	CAWSRSGNGYEQYF
TRBV20-1	TRBJ1-6	CSARDHLTIPYNSPLHF
TRBV7-9	TRBJ2-3	CASSSMIDTQYF
TRBV20-1	TRBJ2-1	CSADGSAYNEQFF
TRBV10-3	TRBJ1-6	CAISEASTGGISPLHF
TRBV6-6	TRBJ2-5	CASSYSQETQYF
TRBV4-1	TRBJ1-4	CASSQLGTGGEKLFF
TRBV29-1	TRBJ2-5	CSVAVGNAGWETQYF
TRBV27	TRBJ2-7	CASSSGTSPESEQYF
TRBV20-1	TRBJ1-3	CSARMDGGPYHSGNTIYF
TRBV5-1	TRBJ1-1	CASSSPGQGIEAFF
TRBV4-2	TRBJ1-1	CASSQGTGGEIVAFF
TRBV14	TRBJ2-7	CASSQGFPYEQYF
TRBV28	TRBJ2-3	CASSLFMDTQYF
TRBV20-1	TRBJ1-1	CSALPRGGLNTEAFF
TRBV11-2	TRBJ1-6	CASSLGYNSPLHF
TRBV29-1	TRBJ1-3	CSVRGGNTIYF
TRBV20-1	TRBJ2-1	CSARESLGGPSSYNEQFF